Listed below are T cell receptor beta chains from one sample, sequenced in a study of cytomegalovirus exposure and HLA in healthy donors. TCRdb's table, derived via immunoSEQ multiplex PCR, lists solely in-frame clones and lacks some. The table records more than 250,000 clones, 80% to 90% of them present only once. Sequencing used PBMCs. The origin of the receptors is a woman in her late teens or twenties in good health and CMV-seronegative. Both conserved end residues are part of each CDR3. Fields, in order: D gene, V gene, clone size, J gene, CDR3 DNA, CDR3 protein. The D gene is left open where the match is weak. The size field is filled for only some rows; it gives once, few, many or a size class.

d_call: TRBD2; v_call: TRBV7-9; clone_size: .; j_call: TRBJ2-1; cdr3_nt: TGTGCCAGCAGCAGACCGGGACTAGCGACCAATGAGCAGTTCTTC; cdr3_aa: CASSRPGLATNEQFF
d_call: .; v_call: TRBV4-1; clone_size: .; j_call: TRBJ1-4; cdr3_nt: TGCGCCAGCAGCCAAGTCGACAGCAGTAATGAAAAACTGTTTTTT; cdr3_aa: CASSQVDSSNEKLFF
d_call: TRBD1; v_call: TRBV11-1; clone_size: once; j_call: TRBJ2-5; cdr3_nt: TGTGCCAGCAGCCTGGGGACAGCAAAAGAGACCCAGTACTTC; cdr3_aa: CASSLGTAKETQYF
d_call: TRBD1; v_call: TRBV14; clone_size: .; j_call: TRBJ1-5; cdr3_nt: TGTGCCAGCAGCCACGGACAGGGCTGGGATCAGCCCCAGCATTTT; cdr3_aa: CASSHGQGWDQPQHF
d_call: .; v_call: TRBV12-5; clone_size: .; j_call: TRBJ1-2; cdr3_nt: TGTGCTAGTGGTTTGGCACTCCATGGCTACACCTTC; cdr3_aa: CASGLALHGYTF
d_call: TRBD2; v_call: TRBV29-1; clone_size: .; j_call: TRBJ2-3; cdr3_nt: TGCAGCGTTACGGGACTAGCGGGCGCGGGGAATACGCAGTATTTT; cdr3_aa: CSVTGLAGAGNTQYF
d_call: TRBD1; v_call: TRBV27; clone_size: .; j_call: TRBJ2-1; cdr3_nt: TGTGCCAGCAGTACTGGGACAGCGAATGAGCAGTTCTTC; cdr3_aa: CASSTGTANEQFF
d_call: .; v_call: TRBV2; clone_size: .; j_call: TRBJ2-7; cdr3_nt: TGTGCCAGCAGGAGGAGGGCAGCCTACGAGCAGTACTTC; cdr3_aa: CASRRRAAYEQYF
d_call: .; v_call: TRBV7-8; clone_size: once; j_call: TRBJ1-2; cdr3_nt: TGTGCCAGCAGCTTCGTGGAAGGGGTCGGCTACACCTTC; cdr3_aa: CASSFVEGVGYTF
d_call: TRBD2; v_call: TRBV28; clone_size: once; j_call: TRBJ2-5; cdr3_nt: TGTGCCAGCAGACTAGCGGGACGGGAGACCCAGTACTTC; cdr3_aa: CASRLAGRETQYF
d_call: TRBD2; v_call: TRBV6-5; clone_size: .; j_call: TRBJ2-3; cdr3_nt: TGTGCCAGCAGTTACGCGGGACTAGCGACAGATACGCAGTATTTT; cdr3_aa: CASSYAGLATDTQYF
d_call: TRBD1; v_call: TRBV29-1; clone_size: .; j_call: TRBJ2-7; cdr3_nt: TGCAGCGTTGGGGCCCAGGGGGCCGTCGAGCAGTACTTC; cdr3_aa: CSVGAQGAVEQYF
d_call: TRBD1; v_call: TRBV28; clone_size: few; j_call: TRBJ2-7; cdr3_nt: TGTGCCAGCAGTCAGACAGGGAGCGGGCAGTACTTC; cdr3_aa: CASSQTGSGQYF
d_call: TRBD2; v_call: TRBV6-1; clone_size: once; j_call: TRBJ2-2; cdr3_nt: TGTGCCAGCAGGGAATTTAGCGGGGGGAACACCGGGGAGCTGTTTTTT; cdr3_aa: CASREFSGGNTGELFF
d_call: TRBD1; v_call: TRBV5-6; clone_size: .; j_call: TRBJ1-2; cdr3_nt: TGTGCCAGCAGTAGGGGGCGGGACTATGGCTACACCTTC; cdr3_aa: CASSRGRDYGYTF
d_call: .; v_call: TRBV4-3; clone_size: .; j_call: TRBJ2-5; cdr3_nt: TGCGCCAGCAGCCAAGATCCGGCGGGGAGCCAAGAGACCCAGTACTTC; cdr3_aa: CASSQDPAGSQETQYF
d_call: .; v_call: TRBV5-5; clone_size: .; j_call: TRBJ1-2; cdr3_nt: TGTGCCAGCAGCCTGTTTTTCGGGACTCATGGCTACACCTTC; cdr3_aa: CASSLFFGTHGYTF
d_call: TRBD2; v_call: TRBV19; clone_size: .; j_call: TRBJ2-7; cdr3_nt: TGTGCCAGTAGTTACTCCGGGACTAGCGGGAGTTACGAGCAGTACTTC; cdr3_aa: CASSYSGTSGSYEQYF
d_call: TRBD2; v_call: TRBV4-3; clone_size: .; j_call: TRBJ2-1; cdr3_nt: TGCGCCAGCAGCCAGGCGAGGGAGGTAGCGGGAGTGGGGTTGGAGTTCTTC; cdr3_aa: CASSQAREVAGVGLEFF
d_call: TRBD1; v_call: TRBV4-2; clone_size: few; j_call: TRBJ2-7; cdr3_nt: TGTGCCAGCAGCTCCCGGGACAGGCAGTACTTC; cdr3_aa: CASSSRDRQYF
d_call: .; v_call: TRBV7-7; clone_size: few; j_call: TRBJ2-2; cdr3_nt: TGTGCCAGCAGCCTTTCGACCGGGGAGCTGTTTTTT; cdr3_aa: CASSLSTGELFF
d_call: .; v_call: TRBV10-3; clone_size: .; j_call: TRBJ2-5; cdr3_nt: TGTGCCATCAGTGAGTCGAGTACGACAGGCCAAGAGACCCAGTACTTC; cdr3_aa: CAISESSTTGQETQYF
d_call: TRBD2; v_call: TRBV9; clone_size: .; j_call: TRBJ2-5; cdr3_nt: TGTGCCAGCAGCGTAGTCGGATTAGCGGGTGAGACCCAGTACTTC; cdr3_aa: CASSVVGLAGETQYF
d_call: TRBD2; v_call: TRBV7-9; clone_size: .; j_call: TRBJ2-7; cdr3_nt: TGTGCCAGCAGCTTAGGTCTAGCGGGAGGGCCAGGGTACGAGCAGTACTTC; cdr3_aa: CASSLGLAGGPGYEQYF
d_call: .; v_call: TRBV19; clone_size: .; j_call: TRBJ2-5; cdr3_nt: TGTGCCAGTAGTATAGCTGGGGGCCAGAAGACCCAGTACTTC; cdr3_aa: CASSIAGGQKTQYF
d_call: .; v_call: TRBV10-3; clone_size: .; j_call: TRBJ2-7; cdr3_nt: TGTGCCACCGCCAGTGGAGACTACGAGCAGTACTTC; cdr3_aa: CATASGDYEQYF
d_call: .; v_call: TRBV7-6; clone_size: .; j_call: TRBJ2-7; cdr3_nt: TGTGCCAGCAGCCCTTCTCGGGAGTCGACCTACGAGCAGTACTTC; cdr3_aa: CASSPSRESTYEQYF
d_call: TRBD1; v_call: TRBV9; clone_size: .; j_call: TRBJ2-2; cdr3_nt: TGTGCCAGCAGCGCACAGGGGAGTGCCGGGGAGCTGTTTTTT; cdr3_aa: CASSAQGSAGELFF
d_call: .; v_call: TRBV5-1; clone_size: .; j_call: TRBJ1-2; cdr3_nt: TGCGCCAGCAGCTTGGGGCAGGGTAACTATGGCTACACCTTC; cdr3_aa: CASSLGQGNYGYTF
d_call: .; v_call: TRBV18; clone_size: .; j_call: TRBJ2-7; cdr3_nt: TGTGCCAGCTCACCACCGAGCGTTCCCGCCTACGAGCAGTACTTC; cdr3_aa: CASSPPSVPAYEQYF
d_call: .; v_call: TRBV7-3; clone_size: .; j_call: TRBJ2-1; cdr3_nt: TGTGCCAGCAGCTTGACGGGAGCGTACAATGAGCAGTTCTTC; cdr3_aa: CASSLTGAYNEQFF
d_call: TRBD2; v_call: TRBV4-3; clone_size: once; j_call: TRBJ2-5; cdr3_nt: TGCGCCAGCAGCCAAGACCTAGCGGGAGCGCGATCGGAGTACTTC; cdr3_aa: CASSQDLAGARSEYF
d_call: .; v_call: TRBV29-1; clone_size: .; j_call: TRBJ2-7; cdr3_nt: TGCAGCGTTGGGACACGGCTCCGGTACGAGCAGTACTTC; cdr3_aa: CSVGTRLRYEQYF
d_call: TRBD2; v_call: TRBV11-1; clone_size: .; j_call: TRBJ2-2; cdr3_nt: TGTGCCAGCAGTCCTACCTCGGGGGGGGACACCGGGGAGCTGTTTTTT; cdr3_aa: CASSPTSGGDTGELFF
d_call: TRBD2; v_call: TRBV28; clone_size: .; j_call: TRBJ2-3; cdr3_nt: TGTGCCAGTGTGGGGACTAGCGGGAGGGTTAGAGATACGCAGTATTTT; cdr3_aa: CASVGTSGRVRDTQYF